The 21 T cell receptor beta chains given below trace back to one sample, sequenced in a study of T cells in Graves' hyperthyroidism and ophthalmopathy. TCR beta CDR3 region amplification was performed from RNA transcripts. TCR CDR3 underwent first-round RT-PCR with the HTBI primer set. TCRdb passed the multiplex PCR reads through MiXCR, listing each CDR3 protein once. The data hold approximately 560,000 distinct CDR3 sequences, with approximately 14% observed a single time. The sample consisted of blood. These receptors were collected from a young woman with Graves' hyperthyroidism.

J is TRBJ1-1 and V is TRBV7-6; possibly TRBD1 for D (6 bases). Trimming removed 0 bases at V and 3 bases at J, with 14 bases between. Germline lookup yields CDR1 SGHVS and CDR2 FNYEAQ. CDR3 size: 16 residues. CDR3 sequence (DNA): TGTGCCAGCAGCTTAGCGGGGTGGGGGCTCGACACTGAAGCTTTCTTT. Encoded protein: CASSLAGWGLDTEAFF. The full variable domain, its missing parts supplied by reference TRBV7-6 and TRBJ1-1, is GAGVSQSPRYKVTKRGQDVALRCDPISGHVSLYWYRQALGQGPEFLTYFNYEAQQDKSGLPNDRFSAERPEGSISTLTIQRTEQRDSAMYRCASSLAGWGLDTEAFFGQGTRLTVV.

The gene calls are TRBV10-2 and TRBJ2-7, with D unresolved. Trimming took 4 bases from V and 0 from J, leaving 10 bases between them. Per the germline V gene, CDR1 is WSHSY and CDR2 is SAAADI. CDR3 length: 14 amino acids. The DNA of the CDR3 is TGCGCCAGCAGTGGATTGGCCCACTCCTACGAGCAGTACTTC. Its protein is CASSGLAHSYEQYF.

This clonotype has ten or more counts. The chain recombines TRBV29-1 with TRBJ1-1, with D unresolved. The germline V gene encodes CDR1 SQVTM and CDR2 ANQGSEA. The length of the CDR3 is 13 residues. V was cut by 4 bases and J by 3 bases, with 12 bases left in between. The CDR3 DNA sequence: TGCAGCGTTGCGCGGGAATCGGACACTGAAGCTTTCTTT. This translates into CSVARESDTEAFF.

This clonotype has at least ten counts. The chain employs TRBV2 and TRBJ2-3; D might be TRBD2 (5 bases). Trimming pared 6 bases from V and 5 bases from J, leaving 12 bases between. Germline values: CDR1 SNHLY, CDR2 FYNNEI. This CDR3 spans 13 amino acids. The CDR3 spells CASRREGGDTQYF. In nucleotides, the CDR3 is TGTGCCAGCAGGAGAGAGGGCGGAGATACGCAGTATTTT.

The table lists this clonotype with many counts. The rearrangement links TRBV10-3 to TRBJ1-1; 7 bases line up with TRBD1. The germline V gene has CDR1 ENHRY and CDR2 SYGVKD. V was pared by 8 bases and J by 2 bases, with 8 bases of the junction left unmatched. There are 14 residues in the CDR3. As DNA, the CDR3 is TGTGCCATCGCCCGACAGGGTAGAAACACTGAAGCTTTCTTT. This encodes CAIARQGRNTEAFF.

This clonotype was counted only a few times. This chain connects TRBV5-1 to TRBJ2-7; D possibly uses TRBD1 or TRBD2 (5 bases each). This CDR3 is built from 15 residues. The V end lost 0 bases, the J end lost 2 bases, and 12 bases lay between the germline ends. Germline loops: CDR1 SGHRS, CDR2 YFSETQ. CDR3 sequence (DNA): TGCGCCAGCAGCTTGGATTTGGGGGAAACCTACGAGCAGTACTTC. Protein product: CASSLDLGETYEQYF.

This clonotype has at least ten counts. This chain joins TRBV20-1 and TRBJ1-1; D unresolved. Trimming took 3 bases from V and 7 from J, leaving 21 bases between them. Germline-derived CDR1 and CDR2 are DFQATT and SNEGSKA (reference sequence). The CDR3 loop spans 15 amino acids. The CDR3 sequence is CSASLAGRGWDEAFF. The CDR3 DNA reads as TGCAGTGCTAGTCTGGCGGGGAGAGGTTGGGATGAAGCTTTCTTT.

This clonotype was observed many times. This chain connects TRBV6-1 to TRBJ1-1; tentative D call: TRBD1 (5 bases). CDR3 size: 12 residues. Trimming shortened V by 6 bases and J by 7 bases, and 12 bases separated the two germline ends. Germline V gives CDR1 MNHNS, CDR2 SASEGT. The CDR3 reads CASSRGGGEAFF. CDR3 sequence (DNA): TGTGCCAGCAGCCGGGGGGGGGGTGAAGCTTTCTTT.

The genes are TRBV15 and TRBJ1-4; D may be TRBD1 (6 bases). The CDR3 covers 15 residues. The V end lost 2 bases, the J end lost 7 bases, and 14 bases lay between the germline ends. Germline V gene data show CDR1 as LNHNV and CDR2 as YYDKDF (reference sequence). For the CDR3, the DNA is TGTGCCACCAGCAGAACAGGGCGTTTTGGTGAAAAACTGTTTTTT. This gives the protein CATSRTGRFGEKLFF.

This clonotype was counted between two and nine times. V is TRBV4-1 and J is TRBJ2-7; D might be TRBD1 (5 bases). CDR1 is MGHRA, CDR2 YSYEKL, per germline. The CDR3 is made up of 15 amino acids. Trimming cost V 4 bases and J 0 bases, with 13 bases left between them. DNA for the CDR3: TGCGCCAGCAGCCGGGGCCCGGCAAGCTCCTACGAGCAGTACTTC. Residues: CASSRGPASSYEQYF.

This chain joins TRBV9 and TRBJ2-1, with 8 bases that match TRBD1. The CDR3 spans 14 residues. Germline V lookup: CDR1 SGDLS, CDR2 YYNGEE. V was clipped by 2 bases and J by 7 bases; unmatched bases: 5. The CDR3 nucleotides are TGTGCCAGCAGCGTCGACAGGGGTGGGAATGAGCAGTTCTTC. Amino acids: CASSVDRGGNEQFF.

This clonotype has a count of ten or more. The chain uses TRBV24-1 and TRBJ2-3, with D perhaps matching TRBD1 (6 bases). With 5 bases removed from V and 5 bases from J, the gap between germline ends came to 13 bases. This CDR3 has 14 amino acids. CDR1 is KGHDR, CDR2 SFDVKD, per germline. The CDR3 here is CATSAQLTGDTQYF. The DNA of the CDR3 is TGTGCCACCAGTGCGCAATTGACAGGAGATACGCAGTATTTT.

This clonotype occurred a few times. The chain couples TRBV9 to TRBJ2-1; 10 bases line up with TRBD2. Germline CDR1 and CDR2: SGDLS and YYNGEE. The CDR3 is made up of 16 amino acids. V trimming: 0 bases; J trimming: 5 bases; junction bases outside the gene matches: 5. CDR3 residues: CASSVARTSGDNEQFF. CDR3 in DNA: TGTGCCAGCAGCGTAGCTAGGACTAGCGGAGACAATGAGCAGTTCTTC.

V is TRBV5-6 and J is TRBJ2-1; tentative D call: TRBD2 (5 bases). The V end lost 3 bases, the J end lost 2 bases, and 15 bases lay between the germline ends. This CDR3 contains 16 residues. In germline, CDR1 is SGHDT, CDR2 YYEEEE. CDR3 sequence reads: CASSWRSAATYNEQFF. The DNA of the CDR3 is TGTGCCAGCAGCTGGAGGTCGGCTGCGACCTACAATGAGCAGTTCTTC.

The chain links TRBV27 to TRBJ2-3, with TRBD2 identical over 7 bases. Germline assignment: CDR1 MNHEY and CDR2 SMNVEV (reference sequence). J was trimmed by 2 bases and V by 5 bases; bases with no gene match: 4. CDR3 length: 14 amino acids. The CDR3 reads CASSPGLPTDTQYF. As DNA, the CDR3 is TGTGCCAGCAGTCCGGGACTACCCACAGATACGCAGTATTTT.

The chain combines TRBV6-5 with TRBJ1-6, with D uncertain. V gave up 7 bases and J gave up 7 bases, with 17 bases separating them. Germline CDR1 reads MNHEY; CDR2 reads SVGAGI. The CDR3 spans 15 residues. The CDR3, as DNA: TGTGCCAGCAACTCGGAGTTGGTGTGGAATTCACCCCTCCACTTT. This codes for CASNSELVWNSPLHF.

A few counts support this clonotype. This CDR3 reads CASSGVASGSYNEQFF. CDR3 nucleotides: TGTGCCAGCAGTGGGGTGGCTAGCGGGAGCTACAATGAGCAGTTCTTC. The rearrangement joins TRBV2 to TRBJ2-1; 10 nucleotides agree with TRBD2. The germline V gene has CDR1 SNHLY and CDR2 FYNNEI. This CDR3 region has 16 residues. The J segment lost 3 bases and the V segment lost 4 bases, leaving 6 bases of the junction unmatched.

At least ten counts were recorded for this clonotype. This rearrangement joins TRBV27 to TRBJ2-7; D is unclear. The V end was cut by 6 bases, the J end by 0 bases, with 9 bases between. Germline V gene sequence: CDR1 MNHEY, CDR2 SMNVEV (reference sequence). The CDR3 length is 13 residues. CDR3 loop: CASRFARSYEQYF. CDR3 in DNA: TGTGCCAGCAGGTTCGCCCGCTCCTACGAGCAGTACTTC.

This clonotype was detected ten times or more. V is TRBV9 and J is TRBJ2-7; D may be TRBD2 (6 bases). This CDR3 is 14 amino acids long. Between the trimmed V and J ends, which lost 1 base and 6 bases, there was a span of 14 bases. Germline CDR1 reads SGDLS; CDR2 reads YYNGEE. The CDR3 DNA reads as TGTGCCAGCAGCGTACTAGCGTCCCCTCTCGAGCAGTACTTC. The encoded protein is CASSVLASPLEQYF.

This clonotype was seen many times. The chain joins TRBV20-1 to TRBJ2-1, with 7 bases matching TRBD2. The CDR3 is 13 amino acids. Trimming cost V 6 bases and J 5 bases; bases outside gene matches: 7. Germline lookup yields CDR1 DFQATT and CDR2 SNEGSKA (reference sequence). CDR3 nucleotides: TGCAGTGCCAAATACCTAGCGGACAATGAGCAGTTCTTC. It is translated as CSAKYLADNEQFF.

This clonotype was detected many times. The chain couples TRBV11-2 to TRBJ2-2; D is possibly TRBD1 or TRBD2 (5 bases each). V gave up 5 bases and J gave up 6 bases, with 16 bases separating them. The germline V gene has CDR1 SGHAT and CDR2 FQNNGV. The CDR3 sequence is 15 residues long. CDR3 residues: CASSHRPWESGELFF. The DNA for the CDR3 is TGTGCCAGCAGCCACAGGCCGTGGGAGTCCGGGGAGCTGTTTTTT.